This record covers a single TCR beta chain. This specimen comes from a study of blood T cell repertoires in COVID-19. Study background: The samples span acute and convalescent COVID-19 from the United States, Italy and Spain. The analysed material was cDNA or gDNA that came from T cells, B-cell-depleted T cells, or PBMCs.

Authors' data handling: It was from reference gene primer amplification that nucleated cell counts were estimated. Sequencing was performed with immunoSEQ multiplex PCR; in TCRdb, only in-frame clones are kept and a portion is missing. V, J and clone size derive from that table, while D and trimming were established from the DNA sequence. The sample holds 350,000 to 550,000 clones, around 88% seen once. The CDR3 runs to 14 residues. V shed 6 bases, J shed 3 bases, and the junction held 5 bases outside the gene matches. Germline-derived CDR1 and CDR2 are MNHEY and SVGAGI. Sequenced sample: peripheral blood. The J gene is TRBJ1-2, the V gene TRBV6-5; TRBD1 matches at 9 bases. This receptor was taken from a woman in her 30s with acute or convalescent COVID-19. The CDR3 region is CASRGTGTYYGYTF. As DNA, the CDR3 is TGTGCCAGCAGGGGGACAGGGACCTACTATGGCTACACCTTC.